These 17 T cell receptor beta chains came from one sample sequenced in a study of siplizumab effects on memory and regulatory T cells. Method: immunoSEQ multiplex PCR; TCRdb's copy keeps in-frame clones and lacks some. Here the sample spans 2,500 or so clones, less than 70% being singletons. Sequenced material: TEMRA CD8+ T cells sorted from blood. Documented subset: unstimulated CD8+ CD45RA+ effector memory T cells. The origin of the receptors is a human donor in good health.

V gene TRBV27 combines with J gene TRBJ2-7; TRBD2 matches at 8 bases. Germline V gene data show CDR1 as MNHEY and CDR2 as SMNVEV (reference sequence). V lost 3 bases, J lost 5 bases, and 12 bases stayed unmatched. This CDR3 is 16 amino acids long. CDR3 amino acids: CASSFGGLAGFNEQYF. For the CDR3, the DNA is TGTGCCAGCAGTTTTGGGGGGCTAGCGGGTTTTAACGAGCAGTACTTC.

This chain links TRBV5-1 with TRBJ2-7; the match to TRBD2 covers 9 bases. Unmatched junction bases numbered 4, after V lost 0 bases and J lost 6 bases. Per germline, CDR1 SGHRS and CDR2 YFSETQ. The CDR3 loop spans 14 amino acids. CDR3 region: CASSLGLAGREQYF. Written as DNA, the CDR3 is TGCGCCAGCAGCTTGGGTCTAGCGGGGCGCGAGCAGTACTTC.

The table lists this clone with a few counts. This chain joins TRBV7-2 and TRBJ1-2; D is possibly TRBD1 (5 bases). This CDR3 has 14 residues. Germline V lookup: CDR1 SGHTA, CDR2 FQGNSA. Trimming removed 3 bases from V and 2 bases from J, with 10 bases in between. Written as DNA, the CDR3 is TGTGCCAGCAGCTTCCGGGACGGAAACTATGGCTACACCTTC. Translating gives CASSFRDGNYGYTF.

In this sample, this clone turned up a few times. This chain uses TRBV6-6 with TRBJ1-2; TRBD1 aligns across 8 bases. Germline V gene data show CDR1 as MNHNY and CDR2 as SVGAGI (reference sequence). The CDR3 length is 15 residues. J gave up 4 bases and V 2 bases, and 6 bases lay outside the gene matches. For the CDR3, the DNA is TGTGCCAGCAGTTACGATACAGGGGGTTCCTATGGCTACACCTTC. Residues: CASSYDTGGSYGYTF.

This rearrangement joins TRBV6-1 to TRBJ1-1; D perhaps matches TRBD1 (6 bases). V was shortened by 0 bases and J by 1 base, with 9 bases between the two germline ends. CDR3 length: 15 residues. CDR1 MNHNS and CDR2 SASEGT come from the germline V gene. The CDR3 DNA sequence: TGTGCCAGCAGTGAAGCGCTAGGGGGGAACACTGAAGCTTTCTTT. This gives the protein CASSEALGGNTEAFF.

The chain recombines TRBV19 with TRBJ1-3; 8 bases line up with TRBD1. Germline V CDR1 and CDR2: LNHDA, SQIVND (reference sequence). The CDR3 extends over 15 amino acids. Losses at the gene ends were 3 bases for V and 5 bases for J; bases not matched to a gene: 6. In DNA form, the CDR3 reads TGTGCCAGTAGTATGACAGGGGCGAATCGAAACACCATATATTTT. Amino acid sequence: CASSMTGANRNTIYF.

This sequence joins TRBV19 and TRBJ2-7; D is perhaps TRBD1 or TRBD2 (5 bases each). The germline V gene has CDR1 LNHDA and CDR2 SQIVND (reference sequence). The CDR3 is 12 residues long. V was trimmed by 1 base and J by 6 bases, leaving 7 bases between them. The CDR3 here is CASSIAGTEQYF. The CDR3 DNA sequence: TGTGCCAGTAGTATAGCCGGGACCGAGCAGTACTTC.

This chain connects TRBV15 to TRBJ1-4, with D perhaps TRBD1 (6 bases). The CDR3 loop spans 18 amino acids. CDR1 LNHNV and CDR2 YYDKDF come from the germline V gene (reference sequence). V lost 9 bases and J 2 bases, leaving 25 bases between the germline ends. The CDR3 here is CATSYRFVGAATNEKLFF. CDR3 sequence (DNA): TGTGCCACTAGTTACCGTTTTGTGGGGGCGGCGACTAATGAAAAACTGTTTTTT. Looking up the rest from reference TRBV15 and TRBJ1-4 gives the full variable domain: DAMVIQNPRYQVTQFGKPVTLSCSQTLNHNVMYWYQQKSSQAPKLLFHYYDKDFNNEADTPDNFQSRRPNTSFCFLDIRSPGLGDTAMYLCATSYRFVGAATNEKLFFGSGTQLSVL.

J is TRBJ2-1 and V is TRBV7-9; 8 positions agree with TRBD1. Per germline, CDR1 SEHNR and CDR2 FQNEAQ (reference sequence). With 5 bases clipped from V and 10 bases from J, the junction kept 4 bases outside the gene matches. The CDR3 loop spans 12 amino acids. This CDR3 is CASSTTGVEQFF. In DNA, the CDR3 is TGTGCCAGCAGCACGACAGGGGTCGAGCAGTTCTTC. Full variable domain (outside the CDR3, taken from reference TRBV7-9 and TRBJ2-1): DTGVSQNPRHKITKRGQNVTFRCDPISEHNRLYWYRQTLGQGPEFLTYFQNEAQLEKSRLLSDRFSAERPKGSFSTLEIQRTEQGDSAMYLCASSTTGVEQFFGPGTRLTVL.

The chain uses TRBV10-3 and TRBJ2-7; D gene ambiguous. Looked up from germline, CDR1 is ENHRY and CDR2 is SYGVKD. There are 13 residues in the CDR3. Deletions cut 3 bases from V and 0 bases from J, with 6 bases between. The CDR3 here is CAISEAISYEQYF. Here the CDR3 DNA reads TGTGCCATCAGTGAAGCCATCTCCTACGAGCAGTACTTC.

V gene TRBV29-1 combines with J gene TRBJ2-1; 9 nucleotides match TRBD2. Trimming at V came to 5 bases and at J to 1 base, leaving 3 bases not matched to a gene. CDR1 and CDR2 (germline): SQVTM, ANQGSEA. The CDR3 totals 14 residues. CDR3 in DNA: TGCAGCGTTAGCGGGGGGCTATCCTACAATGAGCAGTTCTTC. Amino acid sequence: CSVSGGLSYNEQFF.

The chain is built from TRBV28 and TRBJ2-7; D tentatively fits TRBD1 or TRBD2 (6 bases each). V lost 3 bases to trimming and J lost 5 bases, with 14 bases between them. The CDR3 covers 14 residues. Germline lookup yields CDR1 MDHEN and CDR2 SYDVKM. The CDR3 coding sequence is TGTGCCAGCAGTTTCCCAGGGGAGGTGGACGAGCAGTACTTC. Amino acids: CASSFPGEVDEQYF.

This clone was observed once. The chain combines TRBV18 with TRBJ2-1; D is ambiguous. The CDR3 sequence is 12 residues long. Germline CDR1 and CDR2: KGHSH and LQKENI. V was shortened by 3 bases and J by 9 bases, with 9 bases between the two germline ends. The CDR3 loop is CASSPGPGEQFF. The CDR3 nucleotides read TGTGCCAGCTCACCCGGGCCGGGTGAGCAGTTCTTC.

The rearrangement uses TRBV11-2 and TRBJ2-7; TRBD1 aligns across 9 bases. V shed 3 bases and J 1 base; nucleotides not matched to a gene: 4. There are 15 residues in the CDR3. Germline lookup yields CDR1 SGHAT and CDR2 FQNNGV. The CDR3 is CASSFGTGPSYEQYF. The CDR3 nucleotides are TGTGCCAGCAGCTTCGGGACAGGGCCATCCTACGAGCAGTACTTC.

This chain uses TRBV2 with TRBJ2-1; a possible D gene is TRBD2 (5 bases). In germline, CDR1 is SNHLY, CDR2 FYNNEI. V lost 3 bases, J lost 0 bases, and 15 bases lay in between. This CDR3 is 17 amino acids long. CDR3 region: CASSEIRWESSYNEQFF. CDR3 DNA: TGTGCCAGCAGTGAGATCAGGTGGGAGAGCTCCTACAATGAGCAGTTCTTC.

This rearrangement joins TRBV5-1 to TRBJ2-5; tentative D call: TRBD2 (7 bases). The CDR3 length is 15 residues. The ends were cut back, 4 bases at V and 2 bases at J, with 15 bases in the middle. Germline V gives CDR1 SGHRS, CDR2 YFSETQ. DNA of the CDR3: TGCGCCAGCAGCCCCGAGGGGGGGCGGCAAGAGACCCAGTACTTC. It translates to CASSPEGGRQETQYF. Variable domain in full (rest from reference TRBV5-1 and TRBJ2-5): KAGVTQTPRYLIKTRGQQVTLSCSPISGHRSVSWYQQTPGQGLQFLFEYFSETQRNKGNFPGRFSGRQFSNSRSEMNVSTLELGDSALYLCASSPEGGRQETQYFGPGTRLLVL.

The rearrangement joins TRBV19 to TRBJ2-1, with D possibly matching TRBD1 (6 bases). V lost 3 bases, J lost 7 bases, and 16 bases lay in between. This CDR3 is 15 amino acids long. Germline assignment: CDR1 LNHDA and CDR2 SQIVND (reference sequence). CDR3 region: CASSIEDSLINEQFF. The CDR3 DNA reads TGTGCCAGTAGTATCGAGGACAGCCTTATTAATGAGCAGTTCTTC.